Listed here are 22 T cell receptor beta chains from one sample, sequenced in a study of T cells in Graves' hyperthyroidism and ophthalmopathy. Amplified TCR beta CDR3 regions came from RNA transcripts. The HTBI set primed first-round TCR CDR3 RT-PCR. One entry per CDR3 protein, called by TCRdb with MiXCR from the multiplex PCR reads. The repertoire holds approximately 870,000 distinct CDR3 sequences, with around 39% as singletons. The source material was blood. The receptors here all came from a man younger than 30 with Graves' hyperthyroidism.

This clonotype was seen a handful of times. The V gene is TRBV2, the J gene TRBJ1-5, with 11 bases that match TRBD1. The V and J ends lost 5 bases and 5 bases, in that order; junction bases with no gene match: 11. Germline CDR1 reads SNHLY; CDR2 reads FYNNEI. This CDR3 region has 17 residues. CDR3 sequence reads: CASSQISDRGRDQPQHF. Here the CDR3 DNA reads TGTGCCAGCAGTCAAATATCGGACAGGGGGCGCGATCAGCCCCAGCATTTT. The complete variable domain, with remaining parts taken from reference TRBV2 and TRBJ1-5, reads EPEVTQTPSHQVTQMGQEVILRCVPISNHLYFYWYRQILGQKVEFLVSFYNNEISEKSEIFDDQFSVERPDGSNFTLKIRSTKLEDSAMYFCASSQISDRGRDQPQHFGDGTRLSIL.

There are a few counts of this clonotype. The chain combines TRBV29-1 with TRBJ2-3; D remains unclear. CDR3 length: 12 residues. Germline CDR1 reads SQVTM; CDR2 reads ANQGSEA. The V gene lost 1 base and the J gene lost 6 bases, with 8 bases spanning the gap. This CDR3 is CSVEAAADTQYF. DNA for the CDR3: TGCAGCGTTGAAGCGGCAGCCGATACGCAGTATTTT.

A remark on this clonotype: It may be a read error: a sequence one base away is much more abundant. V and J are TRBV9 and TRBJ1-1; a weak D match, TRBD1 (5 bases). There are 14 residues in the CDR3. Germline CDR1 is SGDLS and CDR2 is YYNGEE. V lost 2 bases and J lost 7, with 15 bases in between. The CDR3 is CASSVPLTAYEAFF. Written as DNA, the CDR3 is TGTGCCAGCAGCGTCCCCCTGACAGCGTATGAAGCTTTCTTT.

V gene TRBV10-3 combines with J gene TRBJ2-5, with D tentatively TRBD2 (5 bases). Between the trimmed V and J ends, which lost 4 bases and 2 bases, there was a span of 8 bases. From germline, CDR1 is ENHRY and CDR2 SYGVKD. The CDR3 has 13 residues. The chain's CDR3 is CAISAGKQETQYF. DNA of the CDR3: TGTGCCATCAGTGCGGGGAAACAAGAGACCCAGTACTTC.

Details on this clonotype: The junction departs from germline at one end; a sequencing error may be responsible. The chain joins TRBV7-6 to TRBJ1-1; D remains unclear. Germline CDR1 is SGHVS and CDR2 is FNYEAQ. This CDR3 spans 13 amino acids. The CDR3: CASSPRGLTKAFF. CDR3 DNA sequence: TGTGCCAGCAGCCCGCGGGGTCTCACTAAAGCTTTCTTT.

This clonotype was picked up many times. The V call is TRBV7-2, the J call TRBJ2-7; D is ambiguous. CDR3 length: 13 residues. Germline V gives CDR1 SGHTA, CDR2 FQGNSA. V lost 0 bases, J lost 2 bases, and 5 bases lay in between. DNA for the CDR3: TGTGCCAGCAGCTTAGCCGTACCCTACGAGCAGTACTTC. Its protein product is CASSLAVPYEQYF.

Only a few counts were recorded for this clonotype. The chain recombines TRBV5-8 with TRBJ1-1, with TRBD1 identical over 9 bases. The CDR3 spans 16 residues. Trimming took 0 bases from V and 4 from J; bases not matched to a gene: 7. The germline V gene has CDR1 SGHTS and CDR2 YDEGEE. CDR3 nucleotides: TGTGCCAGCAGCTTGGCAGCGACAGGGGGTGGCACTGAAGCTTTCTTT. This encodes CASSLAATGGGTEAFF.

This clonotype was recorded many times. The rearrangement links TRBV19 to TRBJ2-7, with D possibly matching TRBD1 (5 bases). The CDR3 sequence is 11 residues long. The V and J ends lost 3 bases and 7 bases respectively, with 7 bases between them. Germline-derived CDR1 and CDR2 are LNHDA and SQIVND (reference sequence). The DNA for the CDR3 is TGTGCCAGTAGTATGTCAGGGGAGCAGTACTTC. Protein product: CASSMSGEQYF.

The V and J genes are TRBV24-1 and TRBJ2-7; no clear D. From germline, CDR1 is KGHDR and CDR2 SFDVKD. The CDR3 consists of 12 residues. V lost 7 bases and J lost 4, with 10 bases in between. Here the CDR3 reads CATRGNGYEQYF. The CDR3 region has the DNA TGTGCCACCAGGGGGAACGGGTACGAGCAGTACTTC.

This clonotype was counted at least ten times. The V and J genes are TRBV7-9 and TRBJ2-5, with D possibly being TRBD2 (6 bases). Germline V CDR1 and CDR2: SEHNR, FQNEAQ (reference sequence). This CDR3 contains 13 residues. V lost 4 bases and J 7 bases, leaving 13 bases between the germline ends. The DNA of the CDR3 is TGTGCCAGCAGCTCCGGGGGACCCCGGACCCAGTACTTC. Translating it yields CASSSGGPRTQYF.

Worth noting for this clonotype: A read error may explain this, as a much larger clone is one base away. The V gene is TRBV29-1, the J gene TRBJ1-2, with no clear D. The V gene's germline CDR1 is SQVTM and CDR2 ANQGSEA. This CDR3 is 11 amino acids long. The CDR3 sequence is CSATSSYGHTF. CDR3 bases: TGCAGCGCCACGTCCAGCTATGGCCACACCTTC.

At least ten counts were recorded for this clonotype. The chain carries TRBV25-1 and TRBJ2-2; TRBD2 matches at 8 bases. This CDR3 is 16 amino acids long. CDR1 is MGHDK, CDR2 SYGVNS, per germline. V lost 1 base to trimming and J lost 3 bases; unmatched junction nucleotides: 4. CDR3 sequence reads: CASSEFFGGDTGELFF. Written as DNA, the CDR3 is TGTGCCAGCAGTGAATTTTTCGGGGGGGACACCGGGGAGCTGTTTTTT.

V and J are TRBV7-2 and TRBJ1-6, with 8 bases identical to TRBD1. CDR1 SGHTA and CDR2 FQGNSA come from the germline V gene. The V segment lost 11 bases and the J segment 7 bases; nucleotides outside the gene matches: 10. The CDR3 totals 14 residues. CDR3 coding DNA: TGTGCCGTTCGGACAGGGATTCGGAATTCACCCCTCCACTTT. This sequence encodes CAVRTGIRNSPLHF.

The gene calls are TRBV6-5 and TRBJ1-1; D ambiguous. Per germline, CDR1 MNHEY and CDR2 SVGAGI. The CDR3 runs to 13 residues. V was trimmed by 4 bases and J by 5 bases, leaving 11 bases between them. In DNA form, the CDR3 reads TGTGCCAGCAGTTTCCCGGAGCGTACTGAAGCTTTCTTT. This sequence encodes CASSFPERTEAFF.

There are many counts of this clonotype. V is TRBV7-2 and J is TRBJ1-3; D is perhaps TRBD1 (5 bases). Per germline, CDR1 SGHTA and CDR2 FQGNSA. The CDR3 sequence is 14 residues long. Trimming cost V 3 bases and J 8 bases, with 14 bases left between them. The CDR3 reads CASSLSWGMDTIYF. For the CDR3, the DNA is TGTGCCAGCAGCTTGAGTTGGGGGATGGACACCATATATTTT.

This clonotype was observed a few times. The chain recombines TRBV19 with TRBJ2-7; TRBD2 matches 10 bases. The CDR3 extends over 16 amino acids. The germline CDR1 and CDR2 sequences are LNHDA and SQIVND (reference sequence). J lost 2 bases, V lost 4 bases, and 8 bases had no gene match. The CDR3 nucleotides read TGTGCCAGTAGTACCGCTAGGACTAGCGGACCCTACGAGCAGTACTTC. Translating gives CASSTARTSGPYEQYF.

This clonotype has just a few counts. CDR3 sequence (DNA): TGCAGTGCTAGACGGGGCCAGGGGGAGCCCCAGCATTTT. It encodes CSARRGQGEPQHF. The rearrangement joins TRBV20-1 to TRBJ1-5; 7 positions match TRBD1. V lost 2 bases and J lost 8; bases outside the gene matches: 6. Germline assignment: CDR1 DFQATT and CDR2 SNEGSKA (reference sequence). The CDR3 sequence is 13 residues long.

A remark on this clonotype: One end of the junction is discordant with germline, which a read error may explain. V gene TRBV7-4 combines with J gene TRBJ1-6; tentative D call: TRBD1 (6 bases). CDR1 is SGHVT and CDR2 is SQSDAQ in the germline V gene. The CDR3 runs to 17 residues. The CDR3 bases are TGTGCCAGCAGCTTATACCCACGGCGCGGGGGGGGCTCACTCCTCCACTTT. Translating it yields CASSLYPRRGGGSLLHF.

This clonotype was seen a handful of times. This chain uses TRBV9 with TRBJ1-1; D is perhaps TRBD1 (5 bases). V gave up 5 bases and J gave up 3 bases, with 14 bases separating them. CDR1 is SGDLS and CDR2 is YYNGEE in the germline V gene. The length of the CDR3 is 14 residues. The CDR3 DNA follows: TGTGCCAGCAGTTTATCCCGAGGGGACACTGAAGCTTTCTTT. This sequence encodes CASSLSRGDTEAFF.

A note on this clonotype: A much more abundant neighbour one base away suggests this may be a read error. This chain joins TRBV29-1 and TRBJ1-2; D is uncertain. The length of the CDR3 is 13 residues. V was trimmed by 1 base and J by 1 base, leaving 7 bases between them. Germline loops: CDR1 SQVTM, CDR2 ANQGSEA. CDR3 residues: CSVEGQLNYGYTF. The CDR3 DNA reads TGCAGCGTTGAAGGCCAGCTTAACTATGGCTACACCTTC.

On this clonotype: One end of the junction varies from germline; a read error may be responsible. The CDR3 nucleotides read TGTGCCATCAGGGTCGACAGGGTTTCTCCTGAAGCTTCCTTT. Its protein product is CAIRVDRVSPEASF. The chain uses TRBV10-3 and TRBJ1-1; 7 bases are a match to TRBD1. There are 14 residues in the CDR3. Germline CDR1 and CDR2: ENHRY and SYGVKD.

The chain combines TRBV7-2 with TRBJ2-7; tentative D call: TRBD1 (6 bases). V lost 7 bases and J 2 bases, leaving 15 bases between the germline ends. The CDR3 is 14 residues long. Germline values: CDR1 SGHTA, CDR2 FQGNSA. The CDR3, as DNA: TGTGCCAGCACCTCACAGGGTGGTCCCTACGAGCAGTACTTC. As protein: CASTSQGGPYEQYF.